This T cell receptor (beta chain) was captured by sequencing in a study of blood T cell repertoires in COVID-19. The V gene lost 0 bases and the J gene lost 4 bases, with 13 bases spanning the gap. The CDR3 loop spans 15 amino acids. CDR1 and CDR2 (germline): MNHNY, SVGAGI (reference sequence). The method was immunoSEQ multiplex PCR; TCRdb's version includes in-frame clones alone and lacks a portion of them. Among about 50,000 clones, approximately 88% were seen once, and the ten largest hold about 29%. Sequencing was carried out using peripheral blood. The sequence came from a human donor in a cohort sampled during active COVID-19. The chain links TRBV6-6 to TRBJ2-7, with TRBD2 as a possible D gene (7 bases). The CDR3 coding sequence is TGTGCCAGCAGTTACTCTCGGGGGCGGGGGTACGAGCAGTACTTC. Its protein product is CASSYSRGRGYEQYF.